The clone carrying this T cell receptor (beta chain) is a singleton in its sample. What it binds is unknown. The data originate from a study of CD4 T cells in relation to SARS-CoV-2 and coronaviruses. The study, taken as a whole, reports: Pre-pandemic and post-infection samples never came from the same donor. Memory recall responses, not primary responses primed in culture, are what the assay detects.

CD4+ T cells from unexposed donors were obtained before the COVID-19 pandemic (2011-2018). This CDR3 is 13 amino acids long. CDR1 and CDR2 from the germline V gene are KGHDR and SFDVKD. Trimming cost V 3 bases and J 2 bases, with 6 bases left between them. This table comes from immunoSEQ multiplex PCR, and its TCRdb copy is limited to in-frame clones, with some not included. The sample consists of around 62,000 clones, approximately 94% of them appearing once. The sample was naive CD4+ T cells from PBMCs. Noted subset: naive CD4+ T cells isolated by negative enrichment. This chain links TRBV24-1 with TRBJ2-5; D is ambiguous. The sequence was collected from a human donor in good health. The CDR3 reads CATSDARQETQYF. CDR3 nucleotides: TGTGCCACCAGTGATGCCAGACAAGAGACCCAGTACTTC.